Presented here are 16 T cell receptor beta chains from one specimen sequenced in a study of blood T cell repertoires in COVID-19. Some clones are missing from TCRdb's copy, which holds only in-frame ones; the method was immunoSEQ multiplex PCR. The sample comprises 150,000 to 200,000 clones, approximately 80% of which are singletons, and roughly 8% rests with the top ten. Sample: PBMCs or T cells enriched from blood (not recorded which). These TCRs come from a woman aged 45-60 years who had recovered from COVID-19.

The chain uses TRBV19 and TRBJ2-3, with D unresolved. Trimming left V 4 bases short and J 2 bases short, with 16 bases between. CDR1 LNHDA and CDR2 SQIVND come from the germline V gene (reference sequence). CDR3 size: 16 residues. The CDR3 here is CASSKAVKDFTDTQYF. In nucleotides, the CDR3 is TGTGCCAGTAGTAAGGCGGTTAAGGATTTCACAGATACGCAGTATTTT.

This chain uses TRBV28 with TRBJ1-2, with D uncertain. The CDR3 runs to 13 residues. Germline lookup yields CDR1 MDHEN and CDR2 SYDVKM. V lost 2 bases and J lost 0, with 4 bases in between. This chain's CDR3 is CASSLGPNYGYTF. The CDR3 region has the DNA TGTGCCAGCAGTTTAGGGCCTAACTATGGCTACACCTTC.

This chain links TRBV5-1 with TRBJ1-4; tentatively, D is TRBD1 (5 bases). With 5 bases removed from V and 8 bases from J, the gap between germline ends came to 13 bases. The CDR3 has 13 amino acids. Germline CDR1 reads SGHRS; CDR2 reads YFSETQ. CDR3: CASRTVEKEKLFF. As DNA, the CDR3 is TGCGCCAGCAGGACAGTGGAAAAGGAAAAACTGTTTTTT.

The rearrangement uses TRBV7-8 and TRBJ2-7; 9 bases map to TRBD1. The CDR3 is 15 amino acids. V was pared by 5 bases and J by 5 bases, with 10 bases of the junction left unmatched. From germline, CDR1 is SGHVS and CDR2 FQNEAQ. CDR3 region: CASSGWDRVNDEQYF. In nucleotides, the CDR3 is TGTGCCAGCAGCGGATGGGACAGGGTTAATGACGAGCAGTACTTC.

The J gene is TRBJ2-1, the V gene TRBV14, with 8 bases identical to TRBD1. CDR3 length equals 15 residues. V was pared by 4 bases and J by 7 bases, with 9 bases of the junction left unmatched. From germline, CDR1 is SGHDN and CDR2 FVKESK. The CDR3 DNA sequence: TGTGCCAGCAGCCTCGGACAGGGAATACGGAATGAGCAGTTCTTC. Protein sequence: CASSLGQGIRNEQFF.

The chain is built from TRBV2 and TRBJ1-2, with 7 bases aligning to TRBD1. Losses at the gene ends were 0 bases for V and 8 bases for J; bases not matched to a gene: 6. Germline loops: CDR1 SNHLY, CDR2 FYNNEI. This CDR3 has 14 amino acids. The CDR3 sequence: CASSEARDRVGYTF. The CDR3 DNA is TGTGCCAGCAGTGAAGCCAGAGACAGGGTCGGCTACACCTTC.

The gene calls are TRBV7-9 and TRBJ2-7; D is undetermined. This CDR3 region has 13 residues. The V end was cut by 1 base, the J end by 7 bases, with 11 bases between. From germline, CDR1 is SEHNR and CDR2 FQNEAQ (reference sequence). The CDR3 loop reads CASSLVPTGEQYF. The CDR3 DNA reads TGTGCCAGCAGCTTAGTCCCGACGGGTGAGCAGTACTTC.

J is TRBJ1-2 and V is TRBV4-3; D possibly corresponds to TRBD1 (6 bases). The V and J ends lost 2 bases and 8 bases respectively, with 9 bases between them. Germline CDR1 and CDR2: LGHNA and YSLEER. The CDR3 totals 12 residues. DNA of the CDR3: TGCGCCAGCAGCCAACAGGGGTGGGGCTACACCTTC. Translated: CASSQQGWGYTF.

The DNA for the CDR3 is TGTGCCAGCAGCTTTGCAGTCCCATCACCCCTCCACTTT. Amino acids: CASSFAVPSPLHF. The rearrangement joins TRBV11-2 to TRBJ1-6; D gene unclear. The length of the CDR3 is 13 residues. Trimming took off 3 bases at V and 10 bases at J, with 10 bases between the two ends. Per the germline V gene, CDR1 is SGHAT and CDR2 is FQNNGV.

This chain connects TRBV19 to TRBJ2-1, with 12 bases identical to TRBD2. The CDR3 sequence is 15 residues long. The V gene's germline CDR1 is LNHDA and CDR2 SQIVND (reference sequence). V dropped 5 bases and J dropped 6; count of bases not matched to a gene: 5. CDR3 in amino acids: CASSLSTSGSNEQFF. CDR3 sequence (DNA): TGTGCCAGTAGTTTGTCGACTAGCGGGAGCAATGAGCAGTTCTTC.

The chain carries TRBV10-3 and TRBJ2-1; 9 nucleotides match TRBD1. Trimming cost V 4 bases and J 11 bases; bases outside gene matches: 9. The CDR3 is 14 residues long. The V gene's germline CDR1 is ENHRY and CDR2 SYGVKD. CDR3 DNA sequence: TGTGCCATCAGTGCGGGACAGGGTTCGTATAAGCAGTTCTTC. Its translation is CAISAGQGSYKQFF.

The chain employs TRBV5-1 and TRBJ2-6; possible D gene TRBD1, 6 bases. Germline CDR1 SGHRS, CDR2 YFSETQ. The CDR3 is 16 residues long. The ends were cut back, 4 bases at V and 3 bases at J, with 14 bases in the middle. CDR3 sequence: CASSADTGLGANVLTF. The CDR3 nucleotides are TGCGCCAGCAGCGCAGATACAGGGCTTGGGGCCAACGTCCTGACTTTC.

V usage is TRBV10-3 and J usage is TRBJ2-7, with D perhaps TRBD1 (6 bases). Trimming stripped 6 bases from V and 8 bases from J, with 14 bases between. Germline CDR1 and CDR2: ENHRY and SYGVKD. The CDR3 has 12 residues. DNA for the CDR3: TGTGCCATCAGCCCGGACAGTTTGAAGCAGTACTTC. Its translation is CAISPDSLKQYF.

Here the CDR3 reads CASSLFVRRERQETQYF. The CDR3 nucleotides are TGTGCCAGCAGCTTATTTGTGCGCCGGGAGAGGCAAGAGACCCAGTACTTC. This sequence joins TRBV7-2 and TRBJ2-5; D possibly corresponds to TRBD2 (6 bases). Trimming shortened V by 2 bases and J by 2 bases, and 18 bases separated the two germline ends. The CDR3 extends over 17 amino acids. Germline CDR1 and CDR2: SGHTA and FQGNSA.

This clone was found a few times. This chain uses TRBV12-1 with TRBJ1-6; TRBD1, as called in the table, went unchecked against the DNA. TRBV12-1 counts as a pseudogene. The CDR3 runs to 15 residues. CDR3 region: CASSSSAGLRSPLHF. The CDR3 DNA is TGTGCCAGCAGCTCCTCCGCAGGGTTAAGGTCACCCCTCCACTTT.

V usage is TRBV25-1 and J usage is TRBJ2-3, with D possibly being TRBD2 (7 bases). The CDR3 contains 17 residues. Germline lookup yields CDR1 MGHDK and CDR2 SYGVNS. The V end lost 2 bases, the J end lost 6 bases, and 21 bases lay between the germline ends. CDR3 sequence (DNA): TGTGCCAGCAGTGAACCCCCGATCCGGGGGGCCGCCGATACGCAGTATTTT. It translates to CASSEPPIRGAADTQYF.